This TCR beta chain was profiled in a study of T cell repertoires in ileal Crohn's disease. Study at large: Median disease duration was about 8.5 years; approximately 32% smoked at surgery.

This clone was counted only a few times. The antigen is undetermined. Germline assignment: CDR1 WSHSY and CDR2 SAAADI. There are 13 residues in the CDR3. The V and J ends lost 7 bases and 8 bases respectively, with 14 bases between them. Study-wide results and caveats: High-frequency clones were more common in sorted CD8 than CD4 cells.

The data were produced by immunoSEQ multiplex PCR, yet TCRdb's version contains in-frame clones alone and is incomplete. This repertoire shows 13,000 to 15,000 clones, 70% found once; its top ten account for 5.5% to 7%. The TCR originated in an adult with Crohn's disease. The V and J genes are TRBV10-2 and TRBJ1-4; D not certain. Material for sequencing was ileal tissue. The CDR3 DNA follows: TGCGCCAGCAAGCGACCAGATCAAGAAAAACTGTTTTTT. Amino acids: CASKRPDQEKLFF.